A selection of T cell receptor beta chains follows, all from one sample in a study of T cells in localized non-small cell lung cancer. Method: immunoSEQ multiplex PCR; TCRdb's copy keeps in-frame clones and lacks some. The sample shows some 50,000 clones, 81% of them seen only once. Sequencing was performed on peripheral blood mononuclear cells, taken before any cancer treatment. These receptors were collected from a man aged 40 to 75 with stage III lung adenocarcinoma. The CDR3 runs from the conserved cysteine through the conserved F or W. A D gene is named only where the DNA matches it firmly. The size field is filled for only some rows; it gives once, few, many or a size class.

D gene	clone size	V gene	J gene	CDR3 protein	CDR3 DNA
TRBD2	NA	TRBV9	TRBJ2-5	CASSVGGLAGGETQYF	TGTGCCAGCAGCGTAGGTGGACTAGCGGGGGGGGAGACCCAGTACTTC
TRBD2	NA	TRBV30	TRBJ2-2	CAWSLGLANTGELFF	TGTGCCTGGAGCCTTGGACTAGCGAACACCGGGGAGCTGTTTTTT
TRBD2	NA	TRBV7-8	TRBJ2-3	CASSLGTSSSTDTQYF	TGTGCCAGCAGCTTAGGGACTAGCTCGAGCACAGATACGCAGTATTTT
TRBD2	NA	TRBV29-1	TRBJ2-3	CSVGTSGSTDTQYF	TGCAGCGTAGGGACTAGCGGTAGCACAGATACGCAGTATTTT
NA	few	TRBV5-6	TRBJ2-5	CASSLVQDQETQYF	TGTGCCAGCAGCTTGGTGCAGGACCAAGAGACCCAGTACTTC
TRBD1	NA	TRBV2	TRBJ2-4	CASEGQGKNIQYF	TGTGCCAGCGAGGGACAGGGGAAAAACATTCAGTACTTC
NA	NA	TRBV5-6	TRBJ2-5	CASSLGGTEGETQYF	TGTGCCAGCAGCTTGGGGGGGACGGAAGGGGAGACCCAGTACTTC
NA	once	TRBV27	TRBJ2-4	CASRLGAYAGSRDIQYF	TGTGCCAGCAGGTTAGGGGCCTATGCGGGGTCGCGGGACATTCAGTACTTC
TRBD2	NA	TRBV11-2	TRBJ2-1	CASSLVISGGANNEQFF	TGTGCCAGCAGCTTAGTCATCAGCGGGGGGGCCAATAATGAGCAGTTCTTC
NA	NA	TRBV19	TRBJ1-1	CASTVGNTEAFF	TGTGCCAGTACGGTGGGCAACACTGAAGCTTTCTTT
NA	NA	TRBV19	TRBJ2-7	CASSPGTRDTKQYF	TGTGCCAGTAGCCCCGGGACAAGGGATACTAAGCAGTACTTC
TRBD1	NA	TRBV10-3	TRBJ2-4	CAIAPVTGIAKNIQYF	TGTGCCATCGCCCCGGTGACAGGGATAGCCAAAAACATTCAGTACTTC
TRBD2	few	TRBV10-3	TRBJ2-7	CAIRPLAGAYEQYF	TGTGCCATCAGACCACTAGCGGGGGCCTACGAGCAGTACTTC
NA	NA	TRBV7-8	TRBJ2-3	CASSHPDEATTDTQYF	TGTGCCAGCAGTCATCCAGACGAGGCCACCACAGATACGCAGTATTTT
TRBD1	few	TRBV10-3	TRBJ1-2	CAITETGGAYGYTF	TGTGCCATCACCGAGACAGGGGGCGCCTATGGCTACACCTTC
TRBD1	NA	TRBV2	TRBJ2-2	CASSGQGGTGELFF	TGTGCCAGCAGTGGACAGGGTGGCACCGGGGAGCTGTTTTTT
TRBD1	NA	TRBV15	TRBJ2-3	CATRGQGSTDTQYF	TGTGCCACCAGGGGACAGGGGTCCACAGATACGCAGTATTTT
NA	once	TRBV19	TRBJ1-5	CASSINEYSNQPQHF	TGTGCCAGTAGTATAAATGAATATAGCAATCAGCCCCAGCATTTT
NA	NA	TRBV5-1	TRBJ1-1	CASMGARTEAFF	TGCGCCAGCATGGGTGCCCGGACTGAAGCTTTCTTT
NA	NA	TRBV4-1	TRBJ2-4	CASSQDQGRNIQYF	TGCGCCAGCAGCCAAGATCAGGGGCGCAACATTCAGTACTTC
TRBD1	few	TRBV5-1	TRBJ2-2	CASSRGDSYTGELFF	TGCGCCAGCAGCAGAGGGGACAGCTACACCGGGGAGCTGTTTTTT
NA	NA	TRBV6-5	TRBJ2-2	CASSRGNTGELFF	TGTGCCAGCAGTAGGGGGAACACCGGGGAGCTGTTTTTT
NA	NA	TRBV7-2	TRBJ2-3	CASSSDLEPDTQYF	TGTGCCAGCAGCTCGGACCTAGAGCCAGATACGCAGTATTTT
TRBD2	NA	TRBV27	TRBJ2-1	CASGSSPAGGNEQFF	TGTGCCAGCGGCTCTTCACCCGCGGGGGGCAATGAGCAGTTCTTC
NA	NA	TRBV9	TRBJ2-5	CASSVGFQETQYF	TGTGCCAGCAGCGTAGGGTTCCAAGAGACCCAGTACTTC
TRBD1	few	TRBV2	TRBJ2-6	CASRYGSGTGRSGANVLTF	TGTGCCAGCAGGTACGGATCCGGGACAGGGCGGTCTGGGGCCAACGTCCTGACTTTC
TRBD1	NA	TRBV5-1	TRBJ2-5	CASSGRLRTGNLAETQYF	TGCGCCAGCAGCGGCCGCCTTAGGACAGGGAACCTCGCAGAGACCCAGTACTTC
TRBD1	NA	TRBV18	TRBJ2-5	CASSLGQQETQYF	TGTGCCAGCTCACTGGGACAGCAAGAGACCCAGTACTTC
NA	NA	TRBV7-2	TRBJ1-2	CASSLRAAYGYTF	TGTGCCAGCAGCTTAAGGGCAGCGTATGGCTACACCTTC
TRBD1	NA	TRBV18	TRBJ1-5	CASSPTGGSNQPQHF	TGTGCCAGCTCACCGACAGGGGGTAGCAATCAGCCCCAGCATTTT
TRBD1	NA	TRBV9	TRBJ1-6	CASSAYRGGYGDSPLHF	TGTGCCAGCAGCGCCTACAGGGGTGGATATGGGGATTCACCCCTCCACTTT
NA	once	TRBV5-4	TRBJ2-7	CASSSNRDTGRQYF	TGTGCCAGCAGCTCGAACAGGGACACCGGAAGACAGTACTTC
NA	once	TRBV4-2	TRBJ1-4	CASSGGLGGEKLFF	TGTGCCAGCAGCGGGGGTCTAGGCGGGGAAAAACTGTTTTTT
TRBD1	NA	TRBV9	TRBJ2-2	CASSPGTATGELFF	TGTGCCAGCAGCCCCGGGACAGCCACCGGGGAGCTGTTTTTT
TRBD1	NA	TRBV19	TRBJ2-3	CASRDRGGTDTQYF	TGTGCCAGTAGGGACAGGGGGGGCACAGATACGCAGTATTTT
NA	NA	TRBV15	TRBJ2-3	CATSRVEAITDTQYF	TGTGCCACCAGCAGAGTAGAAGCCATCACAGATACGCAGTATTTT
TRBD2	NA	TRBV5-8	TRBJ2-7	CASSLTGLAGGAASYEQYF	TGTGCCAGCAGCCTGACTGGACTAGCGGGGGGGGCCGCCTCCTACGAGCAGTACTTC
TRBD1	NA	TRBV2	TRBJ2-5	CASSADRGNQETQYF	TGTGCCAGCAGTGCCGACAGGGGAAATCAAGAGACCCAGTACTTC
NA	NA	TRBV6-9	TRBJ2-3	CAIWGPELGGGIDTQYF	TGTGCCATCTGGGGGCCCGAACTAGGAGGGGGCATAGATACGCAGTATTTT
NA	NA	TRBV5-1	TRBJ1-1	CASREDSIGQAFF	TGCGCCAGCAGAGAGGACTCTATAGGACAAGCTTTCTTT
TRBD1	NA	TRBV29-1	TRBJ2-7	CSVSLGTGSGEQYF	TGCAGCGTTTCTCTCGGGACAGGGTCCGGCGAGCAGTACTTC
TRBD1	NA	TRBV2	TRBJ2-7	CASSDGTGGKQYF	TGTGCCAGCAGTGACGGGACAGGGGGTAAGCAGTACTTC
NA	NA	TRBV9	TRBJ2-3	CASSVEGWDTQYF	TGTGCCAGCAGCGTAGAGGGCTGGGATACGCAGTATTTT
NA	NA	TRBV5-1	TRBJ2-6	CASSLEGAGANVLTF	TGCGCCAGCAGCTTGGAAGGAGCTGGGGCCAACGTCCTGACTTTC